This T cell receptor (beta chain) stems from a study of CD8 T cells in ankylosing spondylitis (dated by TCRdb to about 2017). A note on the overall study: T cell receptor beta repertoires were profiled in healthy donors and ankylosing spondylitis patients so that disease-linked TCR variants could be found. Peripheral blood was sampled, and synovial fluid was also collected from ankylosing spondylitis patients. The full study cohort comprised roughly 24 ankylosing spondylitis patients and 110 or so healthy donors. Points the paper makes about the study in general: Blood from ankylosing spondylitis patients appeared to be characterized by a TCR beta motif composed of about eight highly homologous amino acid variants. According to the report, matched synovial fluid samples from ankylosing spondylitis patients were significantly enriched for the disease-linked clones. The disease-linked clones showed a CD8+ phenotype and occurred at relatively low frequencies in peripheral blood. Some motif variants were previously reported in synovial fluid and blood of reactive arthritis patients, suggesting common disease-initiation mechanisms.

This clonotype was detected a few times. This receptor's antigen is unknown. The sample holds no much larger clone one base away, and base qualities are not on file. TCRdb lists the instrument as Illumina HiSeq 2500. TCR beta libraries were prepared by quantitative 5'-RACE with molecular barcodes. On the authors' methods: Disease-linked TCR variants were identified with a new computational method built on a probabilistic model of VDJ rearrangement. TCRdb's own reprocessing of the public reads used fastp at Q25 and MiXCR and kept productive beta chains. Rows matching on CDR3 protein sequence are summarized as one entry with the most common DNA and genes. The authors' filters were not applied to this entry. In all, the sample holds a few hundred thousand distinct CDR3 sequences, and roughly 13% of those were seen once. The ten largest clones take up nearly 7% of the sample. The sample was blood, either unsorted or a sorted T cell fraction (not recorded which). The origin of this receptor is a male donor with ankylosing spondylitis.

The nucleotides are TGTGCCAGCAGCTTAGACCTTGCGACTGAAGCTTTCTTT. Its protein reads: CASSLDLATEAFF. The V and J segments used are TRBV7-9 and TRBJ1-1; the D gene identity is not certain. The germline V gene (reference sequence) yields SEHNR for CDR1 and FQNEAQ for CDR2. V drops 1 base and J drops 5 bases, leaving 8 bases in between. The CDR3 runs 13 amino acids, cysteine and phenylalanine included. The only DNA kept is the CDR3, 39 bases in frame from the first base.